This TCR beta chain was captured in a study of post-analysis software for immune sequencing data. Study-level information: Multiple sclerosis in the patients followed relapsing-remitting, secondary progressive and progressive-relapsing courses. General study findings and limits: Elevated frequency relative to controls characterized several TRBV segments in patients, TRBV5-6, TRBV5-1 and TRBV20-1 among them. Controls' normalized Chao1 diversity significantly exceeded that of multiple sclerosis patients.

Note on this clonotype: Its antigen is unknown.

CDR1 DFQATT and CDR2 SNEGSKA come from the germline V gene (reference sequence). This CDR3 is 13 amino acids long. Trimming took 3 bases from V and 4 from J, leaving 12 bases between them. TCR beta cDNA libraries had unique molecular identifiers. The T cell input of roughly 1 to 11 million gave approximately 460,000 cDNA molecules. One entry per CDR3 protein, called by TCRdb with MiXCR from the PCR reads. The sample has roughly 580,000 distinct CDR3 sequences; about 40% are singletons. The chain combines TRBV20-1 with TRBJ2-5, with D perhaps matching TRBD2 (5 bases). The sequence came from a girl between 5 and 17 years old with multiple sclerosis. Sequenced material: blood. CDR3 in amino acids: CSARMEVRETQYF. Here the CDR3 DNA reads TGCAGTGCTAGGATGGAGGTTCGAGAGACCCAGTACTTC.